This is a list of T cell receptor beta chains from one sample in a study of blood T cell repertoires in COVID-19. The data were produced by immunoSEQ multiplex PCR, yet TCRdb's version contains in-frame clones alone and is incomplete. The sample contains around 100,000 clones, around 87% of which appear only once. The specimen was peripheral blood. Receptors were obtained from a man aged 50-59 years with acute or convalescent COVID-19. CDR3s include the opening cysteine and the closing phenylalanine or tryptophan. D genes are given only for firm matches. Expanded clones get a size class; other rows say once, few or many, or leave the size out.

J: TRBJ2-2; V: TRBV6-6; D: -; size: -; CDR3: CASSYLGGSTGELFF; DNA: TGTGCCAGCAGTTACCTAGGCGGGTCTACCGGGGAGCTGTTTTTT
J: TRBJ2-2; V: TRBV5-1; D: -; size: -; CDR3: CASSLEITGELFF; DNA: TGCGCCAGCAGCTTGGAAATAACCGGGGAGCTGTTTTTT
J: TRBJ1-3; V: TRBV2; D: -; size: -; CDR3: CASRGGNSGNTIYF; DNA: TGTGCCAGCCGGGGGGGTAACTCTGGAAACACCATATATTTT
J: TRBJ2-7; V: TRBV10-3; D: TRBD2; size: -; CDR3: CASRQAGTSGLEQYF; DNA: TGTGCCAGCCGACAGGCCGGGACTAGCGGCCTGGAGCAGTACTTC
J: TRBJ2-2; V: TRBV7-5; D: -; size: -; CDR3: CVRREVRTGVNGELFF; DNA: TGTGTCAGAAGGGAAGTCCGGACAGGGGTGAACGGGGAGCTGTTTTTT
J: TRBJ2-5; V: TRBV24-1; D: TRBD1; size: -; CDR3: CATSDPTATGTGLETQYF; DNA: TGTGCCACCAGTGATCCAACCGCCACCGGGACAGGGCTAGAGACCCAGTACTTC
J: TRBJ2-3; V: TRBV5-1; D: TRBD1; size: -; CDR3: CASSLGVGTGVTDTQYF; DNA: TGCGCCAGCAGCTTAGGGGTTGGGACAGGGGTTACAGATACGCAGTATTTT
J: TRBJ2-3; V: TRBV10-1; D: -; size: few; CDR3: CASRESDGGGADTQYF; DNA: TGCGCCAGCAGGGAATCGGACGGCGGCGGGGCCGATACGCAGTATTTT
J: TRBJ2-1; V: TRBV21-1; D: -; size: -; CDR3: CASNRERKNNEQFF; DNA: TGTGCCAGTAACAGGGAGCGTAAGAACAATGAGCAGTTCTTC
J: TRBJ1-5; V: TRBV10-1; D: -; size: once; CDR3: CASSSGRNNQPQHF; DNA: TGCGCCAGCAGTTCGGGGAGAAACAATCAGCCCCAGCATTTT
J: TRBJ1-4; V: TRBV28; D: -; size: -; CDR3: CASSLMSDSDRKLFF; DNA: TGTGCCAGCAGTTTAATGTCCGACAGCGACAGAAAACTGTTTTTT
J: TRBJ1-1; V: TRBV2; D: TRBD1; size: once; CDR3: CASRGQGGTEAFF; DNA: TGTGCCAGCAGGGGACAGGGAGGCACTGAAGCTTTCTTT
J: TRBJ1-5; V: TRBV5-1; D: -; size: once; CDR3: CASSLDPGLNQPQHF; DNA: TGCGCCAGCAGCTTGGATCCGGGGTTAAATCAGCCCCAGCATTTT
J: TRBJ1-4; V: TRBV5-1; D: -; size: -; CDR3: CASSPGANEKLFF; DNA: TGCGCCAGCAGCCCCGGTGCTAATGAAAAACTGTTTTTT
J: TRBJ1-2; V: TRBV12-3/TRBV12-4; D: TRBD1; size: -; CDR3: CASSGTALGGYTF; DNA: TGTGCCAGCAGTGGGACAGCCTTAGGAGGCTACACCTTC
J: TRBJ1-2; V: TRBV10-3; D: -; size: -; CDR3: CAISDLSGGDGYTF; DNA: TGTGCCATCAGTGATCTTTCTGGGGGCGATGGCTACACCTTC
J: TRBJ2-7; V: TRBV4-1; D: TRBD2; size: -; CDR3: CASSPSGPYEQYF; DNA: TGCGCCAGCAGCCCTAGCGGCCCCTACGAGCAGTACTTC
J: TRBJ2-5; V: TRBV7-9; D: -; size: -; CDR3: CASSLRGETQYF; DNA: TGTGCCAGCAGCCTACGGGGAGAGACCCAGTACTTC
J: TRBJ2-1; V: TRBV3-1/TRBV3-2; D: TRBD1; size: -; CDR3: CASRSRGLNEQFF; DNA: TGTGCCAGCAGAAGCAGGGGGCTGAATGAGCAGTTCTTC
J: TRBJ1-3; V: TRBV6-1; D: -; size: -; CDR3: CASSEGPGRGNTIYF; DNA: TGTGCCAGCAGTGAGGGGCCAGGGAGGGGAAACACCATATATTTT
J: TRBJ2-5; V: TRBV14; D: TRBD2; size: -; CDR3: CASSHWTSGRGETQYF; DNA: TGTGCCAGCAGCCATTGGACTAGCGGGAGGGGAGAGACCCAGTACTTC
J: TRBJ2-3; V: TRBV7-9; D: -; size: -; CDR3: CASSLRGTVSRTDTQYF; DNA: TGTGCCAGCAGCTTAAGGGGCACGGTGTCTAGGACAGATACGCAGTATTTT
J: TRBJ2-2; V: TRBV19; D: -; size: -; CDR3: CASSELRQDSTNTGELFF; DNA: TGTGCCAGTAGTGAACTGAGACAGGACTCAACGAACACCGGGGAGCTGTTTTTT
J: TRBJ2-1; V: TRBV27; D: -; size: -; CDR3: CASAEGPFNEQFF; DNA: TGTGCCAGCGCGGAGGGACCATTCAATGAGCAGTTCTTC
J: TRBJ1-4; V: TRBV28; D: -; size: -; CDR3: CASSLSGGGEKLFF; DNA: TGTGCCAGCAGTTTATCCGGAGGAGGTGAAAAACTGTTTTTT
J: TRBJ2-7; V: TRBV24-1; D: TRBD1; size: many; CDR3: CATSRTGTYEQYF; DNA: TGTGCCACCAGCCGGACAGGAACCTACGAGCAGTACTTC
J: TRBJ1-2; V: TRBV30; D: TRBD1; size: -; CDR3: CAWHNRGGGYTF; DNA: TGTGCCTGGCACAACAGGGGAGGAGGCTACACCTTC
J: TRBJ2-7; V: TRBV4-2; D: -; size: -; CDR3: CASSQVDPRSGEQYF; DNA: TGTGCCAGCAGCCAAGTTGACCCGAGGTCGGGCGAGCAGTACTTC
J: TRBJ2-4; V: TRBV4-1; D: TRBD1; size: -; CDR3: CASSRGQGQNIQYF; DNA: TGCGCCAGCAGCCGGGGACAGGGCCAAAACATTCAGTACTTC
J: TRBJ2-7; V: TRBV2; D: TRBD2; size: -; CDR3: CATGLAGAGEQYF; DNA: TGTGCCACGGGACTAGCGGGAGCGGGAGAGCAGTACTTC
J: TRBJ1-2; V: TRBV28; D: -; size: -; CDR3: CASSFRGTRGGYTF; DNA: TGTGCCAGCAGTTTCCGGGGGACTCGTGGTGGCTACACCTTC
J: TRBJ2-3; V: TRBV12-3/TRBV12-4; D: -; size: -; CDR3: CASSLGQGDTQYF; DNA: TGTGCCAGCAGTTTAGGGCAGGGGGATACGCAGTATTTT
J: TRBJ1-5; V: TRBV7-9; D: -; size: -; CDR3: CASSSTGVNQPQHF; DNA: TGTGCCAGCAGTTCCACAGGCGTCAATCAGCCCCAGCATTTT
J: TRBJ2-7; V: TRBV9; D: TRBD2; size: -; CDR3: CASSPGLAGEVIYEQYF; DNA: TGTGCCAGCAGCCCGGGACTAGCGGGAGAGGTGATCTACGAGCAGTACTTC
J: TRBJ2-1; V: TRBV4-1; D: -; size: -; CDR3: CASSQEALYNEQFF; DNA: TGCGCCAGCAGCCAAGAAGCTCTATACAATGAGCAGTTCTTC
J: TRBJ2-5; V: TRBV7-5; D: -; size: -; CDR3: CVRSSPTATVLQETQYF; DNA: TGTGTCAGAAGCTCTCCCACCGCTACAGTCCTACAAGAGACCCAGTACTTC
J: TRBJ2-1; V: TRBV19; D: TRBD2; size: once; CDR3: CASSIAGTSGNEQFF; DNA: TGTGCCAGTAGTATCGCGGGGACTAGCGGTAATGAGCAGTTCTTC
J: TRBJ1-5; V: TRBV28; D: TRBD1; size: -; CDR3: CASTGGTSNQPQHF; DNA: TGTGCCAGCACAGGGGGGACTAGCAATCAGCCCCAGCATTTT
J: TRBJ1-2; V: TRBV15; D: TRBD1; size: -; CDR3: CATSRVGRSGTVYGYTF; DNA: TGTGCCACCAGCAGAGTAGGGAGATCCGGGACAGTCTATGGCTACACCTTC
J: TRBJ1-1; V: TRBV2; D: -; size: -; CDR3: CASSEQGPEAFF; DNA: TGTGCCAGCAGTGAGCAGGGCCCTGAAGCTTTCTTT
J: TRBJ2-5; V: TRBV6-5; D: -; size: -; CDR3: CASSYSAKKETQYF; DNA: TGTGCCAGCAGTTACTCAGCTAAAAAAGAGACCCAGTACTTC
J: TRBJ2-7; V: TRBV11-2; D: TRBD1; size: -; CDR3: CASSVRQGRDEQYF; DNA: TGTGCCAGCAGCGTACGACAGGGTCGGGACGAGCAGTACTTC
J: TRBJ2-7; V: TRBV27; D: TRBD2; size: -; CDR3: CASSLSGRWAEQYF; DNA: TGTGCCAGCAGTTTAAGCGGGAGGTGGGCCGAGCAGTACTTC
J: TRBJ2-2; V: TRBV7-9; D: -; size: -; CDR3: CASSPFGQNTGELFF; DNA: TGTGCCAGCAGCCCTTTTGGGCAGAACACCGGGGAGCTGTTTTTT
J: TRBJ2-7; V: TRBV5-6; D: TRBD1; size: -; CDR3: CASSQDRGYEQYF; DNA: TGTGCCAGCAGCCAGGACAGGGGGTACGAGCAGTACTTC
J: TRBJ1-4; V: TRBV7-6; D: -; size: -; CDR3: CASSPKGGPNEKLFF; DNA: TGTGCCAGCAGCCCTAAGGGGGGGCCCAATGAAAAACTGTTTTTT
J: TRBJ2-5; V: TRBV9; D: -; size: -; CDR3: CASSVGTFGETQYF; DNA: TGTGCCAGCAGCGTCGGGACATTTGGGGAGACCCAGTACTTC
J: TRBJ2-1; V: TRBV10-1; D: -; size: few; CDR3: CASSDSSQQFF; DNA: TGCGCCAGCAGTGATAGCAGCCAGCAGTTCTTC
J: TRBJ2-2; V: TRBV7-2; D: TRBD2; size: few; CDR3: CASSLERGRLTGELFF; DNA: TGTGCCAGCAGCTTAGAACGCGGGAGGCTCACCGGGGAGCTGTTTTTT
J: TRBJ1-1; V: TRBV11-2; D: -; size: -; CDR3: CASSQGPGFAFF; DNA: TGTGCCAGCAGCCAGGGTCCCGGGTTTGCTTTCTTT
J: TRBJ1-2; V: TRBV5-6; D: TRBD1; size: once; CDR3: CASSLGGLTGKYGYTF; DNA: TGTGCCAGCAGCTTGGGGGGACTGACAGGGAAGTATGGCTACACCTTC
J: TRBJ2-4; V: TRBV11-3; D: TRBD2; size: -; CDR3: CASSLPSGRAGGAKNIQYF; DNA: TGTGCCAGCAGCCTACCTAGCGGGAGGGCCGGAGGGGCCAAAAACATTCAGTACTTC
J: TRBJ1-5; V: TRBV6-5; D: -; size: -; CDR3: CASSLSGDSNQPQHF; DNA: TGTGCCAGCAGTTTAAGCGGAGATAGCAATCAGCCCCAGCATTTT